This T cell receptor (beta chain) was sequenced in a study of T cells in Graves' hyperthyroidism and ophthalmopathy. Study-wide results and caveats: The model made its ophthalmopathy prediction, and onset followed a median approximately six months later.

The CDR3 spans 13 residues. Trimming took off 5 bases at V and 7 bases at J, with 12 bases between the two ends. Per the germline V gene, CDR1 is SNHLY and CDR2 is FYNNEI. Newly diagnosed hyperthyroidism, duration under 2 months, in patients aged 18 to 65. Amplification of TCR beta CDR3 regions used RNA as the template. Primed by the HTBI set, a first-round RT-PCR was run on the TCR CDR3. Each CDR3 protein is one row after TCRdb ran MiXCR on the multiplex PCR reads. The sample holds hundreds of thousands of distinct CDR3 sequences, roughly 46% seen once. Regarding this clonotype: Its antigen remains unknown.

This chain joins TRBV2 and TRBJ1-3; the D is unclear. The sequencing input was peripheral blood or thyroid tissue (not recorded which). The sequence came from a woman aged 18-29 years with Graves' hyperthyroidism. CDR3 in DNA: TGTGCCAGCAGTTTCTTTACAGCTAACACCATATATTTT. Encoded protein: CASSFFTANTIYF.